Below are 25 T cell receptor beta chains sequenced from a single sample in a study of blood T cell repertoires in COVID-19. Clones were read by immunoSEQ multiplex PCR, and TCRdb kept only the in-frame ones, dropping some. The sample holds 300,000 to 350,000 clones, approximately 90% seen once. The sample taken for sequencing was peripheral blood. The receptors shown here come from a woman aged 55-70 years with COVID-19, enrolled during active disease.

This chain links TRBV28 with TRBJ1-5; TRBD1 aligns across 8 bases. Germline V CDR1 and CDR2: MDHEN, SYDVKM. Trimming removed 1 base from V and 6 bases from J; junction bases left unmatched: 8. This CDR3 comprises 16 residues. This chain's CDR3 is CASSLLDRVIVQPQHF. DNA for the CDR3: TGTGCCAGCAGTTTATTGGACAGGGTTATTGTTCAGCCCCAGCATTTT. Using reference TRBV28 and TRBJ1-5 for the parts outside the CDR3, the full variable domain is DVKVTQSSRYLVKRTGEKVFLECVQDMDHENMFWYRQDPGLGLRLIYFSYDVKMKEKGDIPEGYSVSREKKERFSLILESASTNQTSMYLCASSLLDRVIVQPQHFGDGTRLSIL.

The chain uses TRBV20-1 and TRBJ1-2; TRBD1 is a possible D gene (6 bases). The CDR3 is 13 residues long. Trimming cost V 3 bases and J 8 bases, with 16 bases left between them. Germline V CDR1 and CDR2: DFQATT, SNEGSKA (reference sequence). The CDR3 loop is CSASTGSAVGYTF. CDR3 nucleotide sequence: TGCAGTGCTAGTACAGGGTCGGCGGTCGGCTACACCTTC.

The rearrangement uses TRBV12-3 or TRBV12-4 and TRBJ1-2; no reliable D call. The CDR3 is 11 amino acids. Trimming removed 0 bases at V and 8 bases at J, with 4 bases between. CDR3 in DNA: TGTGCCAGCAGTTTAGCACAGGGCTACACCTTC. Residues: CASSLAQGYTF.

This clone was picked up one time. V usage is TRBV4-1 and J usage is TRBJ1-6; TRBD1 aligns across 10 bases. In germline, CDR1 is MGHRA, CDR2 YSYEKL. The CDR3 extends over 18 amino acids. V was clipped by 1 base and J by 12 bases; unmatched bases: 15. For the CDR3, the DNA is TGCGCCAGCAGCCAAGGTGGACAGGGGGGAGACCGGGTCCGACCCCTCCACTTT. As protein: CASSQGGQGGDRVRPLHF.

V and J are TRBV7-9 and TRBJ1-6, with D maybe TRBD1 (5 bases). CDR1 and CDR2 from the germline V gene are SEHNR and FQNEAQ (reference sequence). V was trimmed by 3 bases and J by 10 bases, leaving 16 bases between them. The CDR3 loop spans 15 amino acids. CDR3 sequence: CASSLAGGRGSPLHF. In DNA form, the CDR3 reads TGTGCCAGCAGCTTGGCCGGGGGAAGAGGCTCACCCCTCCACTTT.

V is TRBV6-5 and J is TRBJ1-4; D ambiguous. V dropped 6 bases and J dropped 0 bases, with 11 bases sitting between them. The V gene's germline CDR1 is MNHEY and CDR2 SVGAGI. The CDR3 covers 15 residues. The DNA of the CDR3 is TGTGCCAGCAGACCGGGAGGTCCAACTAATGAAAAACTGTTTTTT. Translating it yields CASRPGGPTNEKLFF.

The chain links TRBV19 to TRBJ2-2; 11 bases agree with TRBD2. The CDR3 totals 15 residues. CDR1 and CDR2 (germline): LNHDA, SQIVND (reference sequence). Trimming cost V 5 bases and J 4 bases; bases outside gene matches: 3. For the CDR3, the DNA is TGTGCCAGTAGTCTTAGCGGGGGGGTCACCGGGGAGCTGTTTTTT. It codes for CASSLSGGVTGELFF. The variable domain in full, with the rest retrieved from reference TRBV19 and TRBJ2-2, is DGGITQSPKYLFRKEGQNVTLSCEQNLNHDAMYWYRQDPGQGLRLIYYSQIVNDFQKGDIAEGYSVSREKKESFPLTVTSAQKNPTAFYLCASSLSGGVTGELFFGEGSRLTVL.

The table lists this clone with a count of one. The chain has TRBV6-1 and TRBJ1-2; 7 positions match TRBD1. Germline V CDR1 and CDR2: MNHNS, SASEGT. The CDR3 extends over 13 amino acids. The J segment lost 7 bases and the V segment lost 2 bases, leaving 4 bases of the junction unmatched. The chain's CDR3 is CASSESDRAGYTF. CDR3 nucleotide sequence: TGTGCCAGCAGTGAATCCGACAGGGCTGGCTACACCTTC.

As DNA, the CDR3 is TGTGCCAGCACAGGAAACCTTAATCAGCCCCAGCATTTT. It is translated as CASTGNLNQPQHF. The chain uses TRBV2 and TRBJ1-5; no definite D call. The CDR3 totals 13 residues. With 7 bases removed from V and 4 bases from J, the gap between germline ends came to 11 bases. Germline V CDR1 and CDR2: SNHLY, FYNNEI.

V usage is TRBV11-2 and J usage is TRBJ2-7; the match to TRBD1 covers 8 bases. The CDR3 has 14 residues. Germline values: CDR1 SGHAT, CDR2 FQNNGV. V lost 5 bases and J lost 3; bases outside the gene matches: 6. In DNA form, the CDR3 reads TGTGCCAGCAGCCCCCGACAGGGGAGCTACGAGCAGTACTTC. Translating gives CASSPRQGSYEQYF.

The genes are TRBV27 and TRBJ2-1; 9 bases are shared with TRBD2. The V segment lost 5 bases and the J segment 0 bases; nucleotides outside the gene matches: 5. The CDR3 length is 16 residues. The V gene's germline CDR1 is MNHEY and CDR2 SMNVEV (reference sequence). The CDR3 is CASSQYSGGSYNEQFF. CDR3 in DNA: TGTGCCAGCAGTCAGTATAGCGGGGGCTCCTACAATGAGCAGTTCTTC.

CDR3 protein: CASSPYSNQPQHF. The DNA of the CDR3 is TGTGCCAGCAGCCCTTATAGCAATCAGCCCCAGCATTTT. The chain links TRBV7-9 to TRBJ1-5; no firm D call. The germline V gene encodes CDR1 SEHNR and CDR2 FQNEAQ (reference sequence). The CDR3 has 13 amino acids. The V end lost 5 bases, the J end lost 0 bases, and 5 bases lay between the germline ends.

The gene calls are TRBV19 and TRBJ2-2, with D perhaps TRBD2 (7 bases). Germline V gene sequence: CDR1 LNHDA, CDR2 SQIVND (reference sequence). There are 16 residues in the CDR3. The V gene lost 5 bases and the J gene lost 4 bases, with 17 bases spanning the gap. CDR3 in amino acids: CASSHNERGGTGELFF. In DNA form, the CDR3 reads TGTGCCAGTAGTCACAATGAGAGGGGGGGCACCGGGGAGCTGTTTTTT.

This clone was detected once. The chain has TRBV12-3 or TRBV12-4 and TRBJ1-1, with a tentative D call TRBD1 (5 bases). This CDR3 has 13 residues. Trimming shortened V by 3 bases and J by 4 bases, and 9 bases separated the two germline ends. The CDR3 reads CASSFRGTTEAFF. CDR3 DNA: TGTGCCAGCAGTTTCCGGGGGACCACTGAAGCTTTCTTT.

The chain is built from TRBV28 and TRBJ1-6; the D gene is possibly TRBD1 (6 bases). This CDR3 is 19 amino acids long. The V and J ends lost 5 bases and 4 bases respectively, with 24 bases between them. The germline V gene encodes CDR1 MDHEN and CDR2 SYDVKM. This CDR3 reads CASSTLTGIQYFYNSPLHF. CDR3 bases: TGTGCCAGCAGTACCCTGACAGGAATCCAATACTTTTATAATTCACCCCTCCACTTT. The variable domain in full, completed from reference TRBV28 and TRBJ1-6, reads DVKVTQSSRYLVKRTGEKVFLECVQDMDHENMFWYRQDPGLGLRLIYFSYDVKMKEKGDIPEGYSVSREKKERFSLILESASTNQTSMYLCASSTLTGIQYFYNSPLHFGNGTRLTVT.

The sample holds one count of this clone. The chain recombines TRBV3-1 (or the pseudogene TRBV3-2) with TRBJ2-5; a possible D gene is TRBD2 (6 bases). Germline CDR1 and CDR2: LGHDT and YNNKEL (reference sequence). Trimming took 0 bases from V and 7 from J, leaving 12 bases between them. The CDR3 length is 14 residues. The DNA for the CDR3 is TGTGCCAGCAGCCAAGATTCGGGGGAGTGGACCCAGTACTTC. Translated: CASSQDSGEWTQYF.

The genes are TRBV20-1 and TRBJ1-1, with a tentative D call TRBD1 (6 bases). The CDR3 is 11 amino acids. Trimming removed 6 bases at V and 7 bases at J, with 12 bases between. Germline-derived CDR1 and CDR2 are DFQATT and SNEGSKA (reference sequence). The CDR3, as DNA: TGCAGTGCCGATGGACAGCTTGAAGCTTTCTTT. It yields the protein CSADGQLEAFF.

The sample holds one count of this clone. The chain recombines TRBV7-6 with TRBJ1-3, with D possibly matching TRBD1 (5 bases). The ends were cut back, 2 bases at V and 2 bases at J, with 13 bases in the middle. This CDR3 comprises 16 residues. Germline CDR1 reads SGHVS; CDR2 reads FNYEAQ. DNA of the CDR3: TGTGCCAGCAGCTTATATGGGGCGGCGGCTGGAAACACCATATATTTT. Its protein is CASSLYGAAAGNTIYF.

This chain links TRBV7-8 with TRBJ2-5; 15 nucleotides align to TRBD2. Looked up from germline, CDR1 is SGHVS and CDR2 is FQNEAQ. Trimming removed 5 bases from V and 5 bases from J; junction bases left unmatched: 6. The CDR3 is 16 amino acids. CDR3 coding DNA: TGTGCCAGCAGCCCACGGACTAGCGGGGGGGCGGAGACCCAGTACTTC. Translation gives CASSPRTSGGAETQYF.

The chain couples TRBV7-9 to TRBJ1-2, with 10 bases lining up with TRBD1. From germline, CDR1 is SEHNR and CDR2 FQNEAQ (reference sequence). The ends lost 5 bases at V and 6 bases at J; junction bases unmatched: 6. This CDR3 has 14 residues. The CDR3 loop reads CASSPSGTGDGYTF. The CDR3 bases are TGTGCCAGCAGCCCCTCCGGGACAGGGGATGGCTACACCTTC.

The V gene is TRBV29-1, the J gene TRBJ1-2; 8 positions agree with TRBD1. This CDR3 is 13 amino acids long. Trimming removed 5 bases from V and 5 bases from J; junction bases left unmatched: 7. From germline, CDR1 is SQVTM and CDR2 ANQGSEA. This CDR3 reads CSVRRGPAYGYTF. The CDR3 DNA sequence: TGCAGCGTTCGCAGGGGGCCGGCGTATGGCTACACCTTC. Using reference TRBV29-1 and TRBJ1-2 for the parts outside the CDR3, the full variable domain is SAVISQKPSRDICQRGTSLTIQCQVDSQVTMMFWYRQQPGQSLTLIATANQGSEATYESGFVIDKFPISRPNLTFSTLTVSNMSPEDSSIYLCSVRRGPAYGYTFGSGTRLTVV.

J is TRBJ1-3 and V is TRBV29-1; 7 bases agree with TRBD1. Trimming at V came to 4 bases and at J to 4 bases, leaving 4 bases not matched to a gene. Germline V CDR1 and CDR2: SQVTM, ANQGSEA. The CDR3 is 13 amino acids. CDR3 coding DNA: TGCAGCGTTGGGAGGGACAGAGGAAACACCATATATTTT. It encodes CSVGRDRGNTIYF.

The V gene is TRBV5-1, the J gene TRBJ1-6; D might be TRBD1 (5 bases). The germline CDR1 and CDR2 sequences are SGHRS and YFSETQ. The CDR3 has 16 residues. The V end was cut by 2 bases, the J end by 4 bases, with 13 bases between. CDR3 DNA sequence: TGCGCCAGCAGCTTAGGAGGGGTTCGGTATAATTCACCCCTCCACTTT. This encodes CASSLGGVRYNSPLHF.

CDR3 DNA: TGTGCCAGTAGGGGGGGTAATTCACCCCTCCACTTT. It is translated as CASRGGNSPLHF. The V and J genes are TRBV19 and TRBJ1-6; the D gene is possibly TRBD1 (5 bases). This CDR3 has 12 residues. Trimming left V 6 bases short and J 6 bases short, with 6 bases between. Looked up from germline, CDR1 is LNHDA and CDR2 is SQIVND (reference sequence). The variable domain in full, completed from reference TRBV19 and TRBJ1-6, reads DGGITQSPKYLFRKEGQNVTLSCEQNLNHDAMYWYRQDPGQGLRLIYYSQIVNDFQKGDIAEGYSVSREKKESFPLTVTSAQKNPTAFYLCASRGGNSPLHFGNGTRLTVT.

This chain uses TRBV5-6 with TRBJ2-5; no clear D. Per germline, CDR1 SGHDT and CDR2 YYEEEE. CDR3 length equals 15 residues. V dropped 1 base and J dropped 7 bases, with 17 bases sitting between them. The CDR3 nucleotides read TGTGCCAGCAGCTTGTCGCCAGCGAGGATAGGGACCCAGTACTTC. Translated, it gives CASSLSPARIGTQYF.